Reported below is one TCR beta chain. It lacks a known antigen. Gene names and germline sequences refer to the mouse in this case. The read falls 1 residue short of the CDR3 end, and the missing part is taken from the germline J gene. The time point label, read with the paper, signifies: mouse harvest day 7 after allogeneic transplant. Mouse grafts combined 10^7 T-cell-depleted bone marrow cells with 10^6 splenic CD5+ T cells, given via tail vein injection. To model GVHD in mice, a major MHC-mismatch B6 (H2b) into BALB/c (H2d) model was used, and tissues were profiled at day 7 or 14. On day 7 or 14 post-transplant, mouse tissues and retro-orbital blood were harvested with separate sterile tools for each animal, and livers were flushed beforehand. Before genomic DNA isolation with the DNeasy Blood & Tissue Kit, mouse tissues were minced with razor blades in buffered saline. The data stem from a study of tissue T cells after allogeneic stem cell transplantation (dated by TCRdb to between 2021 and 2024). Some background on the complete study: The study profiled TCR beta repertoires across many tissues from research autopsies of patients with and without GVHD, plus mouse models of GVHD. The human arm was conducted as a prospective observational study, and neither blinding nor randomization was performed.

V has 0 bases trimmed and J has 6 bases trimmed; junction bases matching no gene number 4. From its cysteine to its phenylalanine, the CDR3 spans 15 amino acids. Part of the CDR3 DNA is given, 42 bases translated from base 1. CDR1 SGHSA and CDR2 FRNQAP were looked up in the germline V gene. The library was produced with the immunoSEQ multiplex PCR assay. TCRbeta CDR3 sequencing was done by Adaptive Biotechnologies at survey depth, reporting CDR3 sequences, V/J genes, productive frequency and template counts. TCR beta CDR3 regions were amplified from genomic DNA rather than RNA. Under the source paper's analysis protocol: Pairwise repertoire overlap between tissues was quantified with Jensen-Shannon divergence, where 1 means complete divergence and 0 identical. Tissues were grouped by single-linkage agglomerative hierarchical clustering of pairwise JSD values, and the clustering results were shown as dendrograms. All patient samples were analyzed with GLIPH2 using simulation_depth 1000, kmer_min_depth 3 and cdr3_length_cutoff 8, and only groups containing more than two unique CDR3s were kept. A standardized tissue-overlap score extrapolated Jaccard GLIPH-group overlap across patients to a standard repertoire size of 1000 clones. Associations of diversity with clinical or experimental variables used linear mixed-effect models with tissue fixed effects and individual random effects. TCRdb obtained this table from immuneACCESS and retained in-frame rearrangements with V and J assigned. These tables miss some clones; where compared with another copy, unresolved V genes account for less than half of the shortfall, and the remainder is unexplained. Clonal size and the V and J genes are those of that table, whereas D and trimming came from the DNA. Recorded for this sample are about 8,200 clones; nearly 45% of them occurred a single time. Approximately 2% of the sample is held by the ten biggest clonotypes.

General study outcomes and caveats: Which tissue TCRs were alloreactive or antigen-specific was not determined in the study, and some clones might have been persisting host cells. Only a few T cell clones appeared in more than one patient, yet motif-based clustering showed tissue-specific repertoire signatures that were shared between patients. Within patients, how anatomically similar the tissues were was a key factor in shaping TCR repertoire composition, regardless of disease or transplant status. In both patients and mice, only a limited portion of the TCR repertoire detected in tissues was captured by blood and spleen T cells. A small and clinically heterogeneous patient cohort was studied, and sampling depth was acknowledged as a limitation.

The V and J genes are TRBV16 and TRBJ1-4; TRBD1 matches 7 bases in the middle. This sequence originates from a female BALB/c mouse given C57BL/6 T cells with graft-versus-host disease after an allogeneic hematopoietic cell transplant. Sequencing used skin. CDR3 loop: CASSLDEGADERLFF. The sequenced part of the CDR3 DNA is TGTGCAAGCAGCTTAGATGAGGGGGCGGACGAAAGATTATTT.